This T cell receptor beta chain derives from a study of cytomegalovirus exposure and HLA in healthy donors. Germline V gene lookup returns CDR1 MNHEY and CDR2 SVGAGI. The CDR3 runs 15 residues. The V gene end was trimmed by 5 bases and the J gene end by 3 bases; junction bases not matched to a gene: 10. Use of 60 Vbeta and 13 Jbeta primers characterized the PCR. Clones were read by immunoSEQ multiplex PCR, and TCRdb kept only the in-frame ones, dropping some. The table lists about 180,000 clones, roughly 79% of them singletons, with roughly 5% in the top ten. This clone came up once. Sequencing was carried out using PBMCs. V is TRBV6-5 and J is TRBJ2-7, with 7 bases matching TRBD1. The TCR sequence derives from a woman aged 18-35 years in good health and CMV-seropositive. CDR3: CASSPSRDRIYEQYF. The CDR3, as DNA: TGTGCCAGCAGTCCATCCCGGGACAGAATCTACGAGCAGTACTTC.